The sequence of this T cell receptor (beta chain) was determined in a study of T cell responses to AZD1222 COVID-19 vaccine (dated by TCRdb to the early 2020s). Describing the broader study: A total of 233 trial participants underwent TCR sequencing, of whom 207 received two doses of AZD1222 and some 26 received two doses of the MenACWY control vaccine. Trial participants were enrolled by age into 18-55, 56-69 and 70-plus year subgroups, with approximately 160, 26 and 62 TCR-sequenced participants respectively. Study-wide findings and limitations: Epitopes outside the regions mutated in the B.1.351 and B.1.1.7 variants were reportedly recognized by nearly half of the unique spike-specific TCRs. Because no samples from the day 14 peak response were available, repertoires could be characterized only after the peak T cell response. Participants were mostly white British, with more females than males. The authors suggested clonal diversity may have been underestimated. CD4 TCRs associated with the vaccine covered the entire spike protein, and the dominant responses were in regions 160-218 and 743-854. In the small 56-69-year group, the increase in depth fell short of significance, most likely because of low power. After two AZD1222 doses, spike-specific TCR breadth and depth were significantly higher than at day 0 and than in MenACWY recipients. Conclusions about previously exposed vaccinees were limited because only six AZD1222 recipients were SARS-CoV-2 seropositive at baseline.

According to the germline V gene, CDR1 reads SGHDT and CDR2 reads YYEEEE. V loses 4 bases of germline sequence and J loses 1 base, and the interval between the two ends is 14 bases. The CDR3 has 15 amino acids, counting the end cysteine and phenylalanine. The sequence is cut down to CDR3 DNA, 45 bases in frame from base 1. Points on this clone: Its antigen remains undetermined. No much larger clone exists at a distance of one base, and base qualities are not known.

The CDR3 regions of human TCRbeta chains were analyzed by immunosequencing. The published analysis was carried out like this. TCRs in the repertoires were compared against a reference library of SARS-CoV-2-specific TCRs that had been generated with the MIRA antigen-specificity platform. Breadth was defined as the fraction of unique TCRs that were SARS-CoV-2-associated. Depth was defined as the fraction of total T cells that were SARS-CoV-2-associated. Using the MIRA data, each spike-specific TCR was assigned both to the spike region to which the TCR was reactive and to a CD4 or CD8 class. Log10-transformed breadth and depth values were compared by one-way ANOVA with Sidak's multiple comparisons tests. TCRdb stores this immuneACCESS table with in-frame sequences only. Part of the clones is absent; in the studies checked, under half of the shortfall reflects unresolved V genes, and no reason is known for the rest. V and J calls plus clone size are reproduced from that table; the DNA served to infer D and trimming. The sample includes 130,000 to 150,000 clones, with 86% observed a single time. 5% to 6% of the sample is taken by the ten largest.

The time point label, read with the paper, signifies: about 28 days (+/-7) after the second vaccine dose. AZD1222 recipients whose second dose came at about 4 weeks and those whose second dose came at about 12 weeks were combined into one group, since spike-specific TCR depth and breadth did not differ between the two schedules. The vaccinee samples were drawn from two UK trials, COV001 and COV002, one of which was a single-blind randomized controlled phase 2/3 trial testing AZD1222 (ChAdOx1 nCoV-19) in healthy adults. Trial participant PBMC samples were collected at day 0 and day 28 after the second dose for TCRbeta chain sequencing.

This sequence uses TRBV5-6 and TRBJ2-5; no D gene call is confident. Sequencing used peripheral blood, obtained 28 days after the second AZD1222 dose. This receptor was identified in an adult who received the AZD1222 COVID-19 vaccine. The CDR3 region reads CASSPPWGIQETQYF. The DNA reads TGTGCCAGCAGCCCCCCGTGGGGAATCCAAGAGACCCAGTACTTC.